The clone carrying this T cell receptor beta chain occurred a few times. As yet, its antigen is unknown. This specimen comes from a study of T-cell memory formation after mild COVID-19. Overall study context: Most TCR clusters belonged to a single donor.

TCRdb re-analysed the 5' RACE reads in MiXCR, keeping a single row per CDR3 protein. The sample includes about 110,000 distinct CDR3 sequences, approximately 22% seen only once; the top ten take about two fifths. Study-level findings and limits: While clones contracting from day 15 to 85 were balanced between CD4 and CD8, later expanders leaned CD4+. That cross-reactive memory joined was suggested by some responding clones appearing in pre-infection memory. Contracting CD8+ clones were enriched in EMRA, CD4+ mainly in CM and EM.

Between the trimmed V and J ends, which lost 4 bases and 0 bases, there was a span of 9 bases. Germline V gives CDR1 SGHRS, CDR2 YFSETQ. The CDR3 loop spans 14 amino acids. Material: PBMCs or a T cell subset sorted from them (not recorded which). This sequence originates from a man between 18 and 29 years old who had mild COVID-19 (a few samples of this study predate the infection). Cell type and time point are not known. This chain joins TRBV5-1 and TRBJ2-3; possibly TRBD2 for D (5 bases). CDR3 region: CASSPGYSTDTQYF. In DNA, the CDR3 is TGCGCCAGCAGCCCGGGGTACAGCACAGATACGCAGTATTTT.